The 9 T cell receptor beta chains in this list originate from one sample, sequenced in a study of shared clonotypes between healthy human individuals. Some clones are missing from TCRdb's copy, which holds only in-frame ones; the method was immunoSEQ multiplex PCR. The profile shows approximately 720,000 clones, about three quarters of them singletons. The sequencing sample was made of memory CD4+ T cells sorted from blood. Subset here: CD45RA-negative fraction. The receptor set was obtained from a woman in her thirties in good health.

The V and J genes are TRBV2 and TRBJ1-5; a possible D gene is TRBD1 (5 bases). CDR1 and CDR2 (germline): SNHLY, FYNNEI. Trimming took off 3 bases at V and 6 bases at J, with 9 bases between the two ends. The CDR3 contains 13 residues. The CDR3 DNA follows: TGTGCCAGCAGTGAGGGGGAACGTCAGCCCCAGCATTTT. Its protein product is CASSEGERQPQHF.

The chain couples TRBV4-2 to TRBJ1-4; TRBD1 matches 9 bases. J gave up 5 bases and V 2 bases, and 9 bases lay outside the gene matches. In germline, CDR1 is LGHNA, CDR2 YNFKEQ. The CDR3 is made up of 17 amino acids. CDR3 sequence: CASSQLSPGQGNEKLFF. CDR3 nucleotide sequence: TGTGCCAGCAGCCAACTCTCTCCGGGACAGGGAAATGAAAAACTGTTTTTT.

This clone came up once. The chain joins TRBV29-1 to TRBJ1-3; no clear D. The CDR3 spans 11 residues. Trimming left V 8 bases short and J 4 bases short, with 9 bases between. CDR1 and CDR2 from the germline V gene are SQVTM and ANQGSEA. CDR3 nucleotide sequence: TGCAGCTGTGGGGTAGGAAACACCATATATTTT. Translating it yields CSCGVGNTIYF.

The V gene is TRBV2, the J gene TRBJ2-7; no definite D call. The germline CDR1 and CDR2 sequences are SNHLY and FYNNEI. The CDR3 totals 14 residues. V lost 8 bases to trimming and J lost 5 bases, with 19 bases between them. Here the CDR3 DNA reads TGTGCCAGCGATGAAAATGGGGTGCGCAACGAGCAGTACTTC. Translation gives CASDENGVRNEQYF. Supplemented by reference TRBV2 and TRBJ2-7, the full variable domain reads EPEVTQTPSHQVTQMGQEVILRCVPISNHLYFYWYRQILGQKVEFLVSFYNNEISEKSEIFDDQFSVERPDGSNFTLKIRSTKLEDSAMYFCASDENGVRNEQYFGPGTRLTVT.

CDR3 protein: CASSPGQGLMNTEAFF. The CDR3, as DNA: TGTGCCAGCAGTCCGGGACAGGGGTTAATGAACACTGAAGCTTTCTTT. The rearrangement links TRBV27 to TRBJ1-1; TRBD1 agrees at 10 bases. With V trimmed by 5 bases and J by 0 bases, 6 bases remained unmatched. The CDR3 contains 16 residues. Per germline, CDR1 MNHEY and CDR2 SMNVEV (reference sequence).

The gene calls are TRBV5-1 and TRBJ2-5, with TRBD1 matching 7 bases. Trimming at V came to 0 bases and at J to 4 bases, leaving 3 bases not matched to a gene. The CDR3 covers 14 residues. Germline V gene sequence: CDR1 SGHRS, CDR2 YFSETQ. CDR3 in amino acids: CASSLAAGGETQYF. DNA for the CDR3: TGCGCCAGCAGCTTGGCGGCAGGGGGAGAGACCCAGTACTTC.

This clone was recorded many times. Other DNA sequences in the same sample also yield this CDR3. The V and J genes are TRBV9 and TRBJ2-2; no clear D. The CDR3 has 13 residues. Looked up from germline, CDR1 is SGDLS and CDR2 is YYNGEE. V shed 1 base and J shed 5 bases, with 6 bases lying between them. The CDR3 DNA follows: TGTGCCAGCAGCGTAATTAGTACCGGGGAGCTGTTTTTT. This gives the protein CASSVISTGELFF. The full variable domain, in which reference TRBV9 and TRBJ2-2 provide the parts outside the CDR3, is DSGVTQTPKHLITATGQRVTLRCSPRSGDLSVYWYQQSLDQGLQFLIQYYNGEERAKGNILERFSAQQFPDLHSELNLSSLELGDSALYFCASSVISTGELFFGEGSRLTVL.

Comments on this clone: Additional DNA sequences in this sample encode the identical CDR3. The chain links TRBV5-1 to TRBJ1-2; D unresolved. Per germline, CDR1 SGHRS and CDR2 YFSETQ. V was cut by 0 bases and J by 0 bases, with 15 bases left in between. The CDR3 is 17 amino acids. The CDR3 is CASSLAIRHRANYGYTF. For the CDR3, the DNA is TGCGCCAGCAGCTTGGCCATTCGACACCGGGCTAACTATGGCTACACCTTC.

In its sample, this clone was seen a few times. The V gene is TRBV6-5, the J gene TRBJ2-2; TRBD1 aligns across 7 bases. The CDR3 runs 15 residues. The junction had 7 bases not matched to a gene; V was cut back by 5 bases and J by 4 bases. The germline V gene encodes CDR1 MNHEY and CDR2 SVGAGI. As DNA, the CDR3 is TGTGCCAGCAGTACAGGGGTTGGGCTCACCGGGGAGCTGTTTTTT. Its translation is CASSTGVGLTGELFF.